Each of the 2 T cell receptor beta chains below was sequenced from the same sample in a study of blood T cell repertoires in COVID-19. Some clones are missing from TCRdb's copy, which holds only in-frame ones; the method was immunoSEQ multiplex PCR. The profile shows 250,000 to 300,000 clones, 70% to 90% of them singletons. The sequenced sample was PBMCs or T cells enriched from blood (not recorded which). Receptor source: a woman between 45 and 65 years old who had recovered from COVID-19.

V usage is TRBV6-6 and J usage is TRBJ1-3; 7 bases match TRBD1. CDR1 and CDR2 (germline): MNHNY, SVGAGI (reference sequence). V lost 0 bases, J lost 4 bases, and 3 bases stayed unmatched. This CDR3 contains 15 residues. The CDR3 sequence: CASSYSGTVGNTIYF. The CDR3 DNA reads TGTGCCAGCAGTTACTCGGGGACAGTAGGAAACACCATATATTTT.

CDR3 sequence (DNA): TGTGCCAGCAGCGTAGGAGGGAGTGGTTACGAGCAGTACTTC. This codes for CASSVGGSGYEQYF. This chain uses TRBV9 with TRBJ2-7; TRBD2 might be the D (5 bases). The CDR3 contains 14 residues. CDR1 and CDR2 from the germline V gene are SGDLS and YYNGEE. Trimming took off 0 bases at V and 4 bases at J, with 11 bases between the two ends.